One and the same sample provided the 24 T cell receptor beta chains below, sequenced in a study of T cells in Graves' hyperthyroidism and ophthalmopathy (dated by TCRdb to about 2019). Libraries were made using multiplex PCR. This sample was sequenced with an Illumina HiSeq 2000. TCR beta CDR3 regions were amplified from RNA transcripts. The TCR CDR3 was subjected to a first round of RT-PCR using the HTBI primer set and the Qiagen OneStep RT-PCR kit. TCRdb reanalyzed the raw reads on its own, using fastp at Q25 for trimming and MiXCR for clone calling, and kept in-frame beta chains. Here each entry gathers all rows of one CDR3 protein and keeps the most common genes and DNA. The sample profile shows 450,000 to 600,000 distinct CDR3 sequences; around 15% of them were found once. Over 11% of the sample rests with the top ten. Material: blood. All receptors derive from a woman between 40 and 50 years old with Graves' hyperthyroidism.

This clonotype was seen only a few times. A much larger clone lies one base from this, so it may be a read error. The J gene is TRBJ2-5, the V gene TRBV6-1, with D possibly TRBD2 on 5 matching bases. The CDR3 is 15 residues long. Trimming removed 11 bases at V and 0 bases at J, with 19 bases between. CDR1 MNHNS and CDR2 SASEGT come from the germline V gene. The CDR3 loop reads CAGFNPPEDQETQYF. In nucleotides, the CDR3 is TGTGCCGGCTTCAACCCCCCGGAGGACCAAGAGACCCAGTACTTC.

J is TRBJ2-3 and V is TRBV20-1; maybe TRBD1 (6 bases). This CDR3 region has 15 residues. Germline V CDR1 and CDR2: DFQATT, SNEGSKA (reference sequence). The ends were cut back, 6 bases at V and 0 bases at J, with 16 bases in the middle. The CDR3 coding sequence is TGCAGTGCGGTGACCGGGACACCTAGCACAGATACGCAGTATTTT. Its protein product is CSAVTGTPSTDTQYF.

Regarding this clonotype: A much larger clone differs from this one at a single base, so this may be a read error. The chain has TRBV20-1 and TRBJ1-1, with D unclear. Germline CDR1 is DFQATT and CDR2 is SNEGSKA (reference sequence). The CDR3 is made up of 12 amino acids. Deletions cut 5 bases from V and 7 bases from J, with 14 bases between. For the CDR3, the DNA is TGCAGTGCTGGGAACAGCTTCCTTGAAGCTTTCTTT. Translation gives CSAGNSFLEAFF.

The rearrangement joins TRBV6-1 to TRBJ1-2; 7 nucleotides agree with TRBD1. V shed 5 bases and J 2 bases; nucleotides not matched to a gene: 5. Germline V gene data show CDR1 as MNHNS and CDR2 as SASEGT. This CDR3 has 14 residues. CDR3 amino acids: CASSRGQINYGYTF. The CDR3 DNA follows: TGTGCCAGCAGTAGGGGGCAGATCAACTATGGCTACACCTTC.

The rearrangement joins TRBV20-1 to TRBJ2-1; 7 positions match TRBD2. CDR3 length: 16 amino acids. Germline V lookup: CDR1 DFQATT, CDR2 SNEGSKA (reference sequence). The ends lost 6 bases at V and 2 bases at J; junction bases unmatched: 13. DNA of the CDR3: TGCAGTGCAAAAGAGTTGCAGGGAGGGCCCTACAATGAGCAGTTCTTC. Its translation is CSAKELQGGPYNEQFF.

The chain combines TRBV2 with TRBJ2-6; the D gene is possibly TRBD1 (6 bases). Germline CDR1 and CDR2: SNHLY and FYNNEI. Trimming cost V 3 bases and J 2 bases, with 8 bases left between them. CDR3 size: 15 residues. The CDR3, as DNA: TGTGCCAGCAGTGAGGACAGACCTGGGGCCAACGTCCTGACTTTC. This sequence encodes CASSEDRPGANVLTF.

This clonotype appeared many times. This chain connects TRBV18 to TRBJ2-2; D ambiguous. The V end was cut by 0 bases, the J end by 0 bases, with 5 bases between. The CDR3 runs to 15 residues. Germline V gene data show CDR1 as KGHSH and CDR2 as LQKENI. This chain's CDR3 is CASSPPRTNTGELFF. The CDR3 region has the DNA TGTGCCAGCTCACCACCTCGGACGAACACCGGGGAGCTGTTTTTT. Drawing the rest from reference TRBV18 and TRBJ2-2, the complete variable domain is NAGVMQNPRHLVRRRGQEARLRCSPMKGHSHVYWYRQLPEEGLKFMVYLQKENIIDESGMPKERFSAEFPKEGPSILRIQQVVRGDSAAYFCASSPPRTNTGELFFGEGSRLTVL.

This clonotype occurred a few times. The chain recombines TRBV20-1 with TRBJ2-5; 8 nucleotides line up with TRBD2. Trimming took 4 bases from V and 1 from J; bases not matched to a gene: 5. The germline gives CDR1 DFQATT, CDR2 SNEGSKA (reference sequence). This CDR3 is built from 14 residues. The CDR3 DNA reads as TGCAGTGCTACCATACTAGCGGTCCAAGAGACCCAGTACTTC. This translates into CSATILAVQETQYF.

This clonotype was seen ten or more times. The chain employs TRBV2 and TRBJ1-5; D gene uncertain. CDR3 length: 15 residues. Trimming cost V 2 bases and J 0 bases, with 8 bases left between them. Germline CDR1 is SNHLY and CDR2 is FYNNEI. CDR3: CASSEMRYSNQPQHF. The CDR3 coding sequence is TGTGCCAGCAGTGAAATGAGGTATAGCAATCAGCCCCAGCATTTT.

This clonotype was seen only a few times. The rearrangement uses TRBV12-5 and TRBJ2-7, with 11 positions matching TRBD2. The trim removed 5 bases at V and 5 bases at J, leaving 8 bases unmatched. This CDR3 has 15 residues. Germline V gives CDR1 LGHNT, CDR2 FRNRAP. CDR3 DNA: TGTGCTAGTGGTCCCACTAGCGGGAGCAGCCACGAGCAGTACTTC. Its translation: CASGPTSGSSHEQYF.

The chain uses TRBV9 and TRBJ2-2; 8 bases align to TRBD1. After removal of 0 bases from V and 5 bases from J, the junction contained 3 bases not matched to a gene. The CDR3 extends over 15 amino acids. CDR1 is SGDLS and CDR2 is YYNGEE in the germline V gene. Here the CDR3 reads CASSVDRGRTGELFF. DNA for the CDR3: TGTGCCAGCAGCGTAGACAGGGGGAGGACCGGGGAGCTGTTTTTT.

This clonotype appeared many times. This chain joins TRBV28 and TRBJ2-3; a possible D gene is TRBD1 (6 bases). The CDR3 is 14 amino acids. The V end lost 7 bases, the J end lost 4 bases, and 15 bases lay between the germline ends. CDR1 MDHEN and CDR2 SYDVKM come from the germline V gene. DNA for the CDR3: TGTGCCAGCAAAGACAGGAGCCCCGCAGATACGCAGTATTTT. The encoded protein is CASKDRSPADTQYF.

This clonotype was observed many times. This chain joins TRBV14 and TRBJ1-1; no clear D. This CDR3 has 16 amino acids. The V end was cut by 0 bases, the J end by 0 bases, with 11 bases between. Germline CDR1 reads SGHDN; CDR2 reads FVKESK. CDR3 region: CASSQERGRLNTEAFF. CDR3 DNA sequence: TGTGCCAGCAGCCAAGAGCGTGGACGGTTGAACACTGAAGCTTTCTTT.

The chain uses TRBV30 and TRBJ1-1, with D unresolved. Germline V gene lookup returns CDR1 GTSNPN and CDR2 SVGIG (reference sequence). Trimming removed 5 bases at V and 7 bases at J, with 14 bases between. The CDR3 is 12 residues long. The CDR3 reads CAWETLSGEAFF. The CDR3 coding sequence is TGTGCCTGGGAGACTCTTTCGGGTGAAGCTTTCTTT.

This clonotype was counted a few times. The V gene is TRBV5-1, the J gene TRBJ2-5; D not resolved. Between the trimmed V and J ends, which lost 2 bases and 4 bases, there was a span of 12 bases. CDR1 is SGHRS, CDR2 YFSETQ, per germline. CDR3 length equals 14 residues. CDR3 nucleotide sequence: TGCGCCAGCAGCTTACAAGATGGGGTAGAGACCCAGTACTTC. This sequence encodes CASSLQDGVETQYF. The full variable domain, completed using reference TRBV5-1 and TRBJ2-5, is KAGVTQTPRYLIKTRGQQVTLSCSPISGHRSVSWYQQTPGQGLQFLFEYFSETQRNKGNFPGRFSGRQFSNSRSEMNVSTLELGDSALYLCASSLQDGVETQYFGPGTRLLVL.

This clonotype was counted at least ten times. V usage is TRBV4-1 and J usage is TRBJ2-7, with 7 positions matching TRBD1. Germline V gene data show CDR1 as MGHRA and CDR2 as YSYEKL. Trimming removed 3 bases from V and 2 bases from J; junction bases left unmatched: 7. The CDR3 extends over 15 amino acids. The CDR3 DNA is TGCGCCAGCAGCCAGTCCGGGACAGTGGCCTACGAGCAGTACTTC. This gives the protein CASSQSGTVAYEQYF.

The V gene is TRBV20-1, the J gene TRBJ1-3; tentatively, D is TRBD1 (5 bases). With 0 bases removed from V and 2 bases from J, the gap between germline ends came to 11 bases. CDR1 is DFQATT and CDR2 is SNEGSKA in the germline V gene (reference sequence). The CDR3 spans 15 residues. The CDR3 region is CSAREVGRAGNTIYF. As DNA, the CDR3 is TGCAGTGCTAGAGAAGTAGGCAGGGCTGGAAACACCATATATTTT.

As regards this clonotype: This may come from a read error, since a much larger clone is one base off. J is TRBJ2-5 and V is TRBV20-1, with a possible D match to TRBD2 (6 bases). The CDR3 is 12 residues long. Germline V lookup: CDR1 DFQATT, CDR2 SNEGSKA (reference sequence). CDR3 residues: CRGGRVQETQYF. Written as DNA, the CDR3 is TGCAGGGGAGGCAGGGTCCAAGAGACCCAGTACTTC.

This clonotype was seen repeatedly, ten times or more. The rearrangement links TRBV28 to TRBJ2-7; 13 nucleotides line up with TRBD2. Germline CDR1 is MDHEN and CDR2 is SYDVKM. With V trimmed by 1 base and J by 7 bases, 7 bases remained unmatched. CDR3 length: 16 amino acids. The CDR3 spells CASSLSGLAGVVEQYF. CDR3 nucleotide sequence: TGTGCCAGCAGTTTATCCGGACTAGCGGGAGTTGTAGAGCAGTACTTC.

This clonotype was counted ten times or more. The chain is built from TRBV5-5 and TRBJ2-7; 7 bases are shared with TRBD2. Germline CDR1 SGHKS, CDR2 YYEKEE (reference sequence). Unmatched junction bases numbered 12, after V lost 4 bases and J lost 5 bases. The CDR3 length is 15 residues. The CDR3 DNA reads TGTGCCAGCAGCCCGCGGCCCCGGGGGGTGGACGAGCAGTACTTC. Residues: CASSPRPRGVDEQYF.

This clonotype was observed many times. The V and J genes are TRBV7-9 and TRBJ2-5; TRBD1 agrees at 10 bases. V lost 4 bases, J lost 9 bases, and 29 bases stayed unmatched. Germline V gene lookup returns CDR1 SEHNR and CDR2 FQNEAQ (reference sequence). The CDR3 has 21 residues. The CDR3 is CASSWGIGTAYGTGDSRAQYF. The CDR3 DNA follows: TGTGCCAGCAGCTGGGGGATAGGGACAGCCTACGGGACAGGGGATTCGAGGGCCCAGTACTTC.

The V call is TRBV6-5, the J call TRBJ1-6; D unclear. CDR1 is MNHEY, CDR2 SVGAGI, per germline. With 4 bases removed from V and 7 bases from J, the gap between germline ends came to 20 bases. This CDR3 contains 17 residues. The CDR3: CASSFSFTLVQNSPLHF. The CDR3 DNA reads as TGTGCCAGCAGTTTTTCCTTTACTCTCGTTCAGAATTCACCCCTCCACTTT.

Turning to this clonotype: A much larger clone is a single base away; this may be a read error. The gene calls are TRBV30 and TRBJ2-7; a possible D gene is TRBD2 (5 bases). The CDR3 is 13 residues long. Germline V gene sequence: CDR1 GTSNPN, CDR2 SVGIG (reference sequence). CDR3 residues: CALTLDSTYEQHF. DNA of the CDR3: TGTGCTTTGACCCTGGACTCTACCTACGAGCAGCACTTC. The whole variable domain, remainder taken from reference TRBV30 and TRBJ2-7, is SQTIHQWPATLVQPVGSPLSLECTVEGTSNPNLYWYRQAAGRGLQLLFYSVGIGQISSEVPQNLSASRPQDRQFILSSKKLLLSDSGFYLCALTLDSTYEQHFGPGTRLTVT.

This clonotype was counted many times. This chain connects TRBV2 to TRBJ2-7; 8 nucleotides agree with TRBD1. Germline V gene sequence: CDR1 SNHLY, CDR2 FYNNEI. After removal of 4 bases from V and 6 bases from J, the junction contained 5 bases not matched to a gene. The CDR3 consists of 13 residues. CDR3 sequence: CASSGDRRGEQYF. In nucleotides, the CDR3 is TGTGCCAGCAGTGGGGACAGGCGCGGCGAGCAGTACTTC.